The present entry profiles one T cell receptor (beta chain) with its context. The repertoire was sequenced with immunoSEQ multiplex PCR; TCRdb's copy has only in-frame clones and lacks some. The sample holds 500,000 to 650,000 clones; about 80% are singletons and the top ten take about 11%. This specimen comes from a study of shared clonotypes between healthy human individuals. Germline V gene data show CDR1 as MNHNS and CDR2 as SASEGT. CDR3 length equals 14 residues. V gave up 2 bases and J gave up 0 bases, with 4 bases separating them. Sequenced sample: PBMCs. The sequence derives from a woman between 35 and 50 years old in good health. Some clones in this sample may be carry-over from other donors' samples. This chain links TRBV6-1 with TRBJ2-2; D uncertain. CDR3 sequence: CASSEPSNTGELFF. CDR3 DNA sequence: TGTGCCAGCAGTGAACCCTCGAACACCGGGGAGCTGTTTTTT.